This entry is about one T cell receptor beta chain. Here immunoSEQ multiplex PCR was the method, and the copy in TCRdb shows in-frame clones only, minus some. The repertoire holds under 55,000 clones, more than 75% seen once, with around 19% in the top ten. This entry is derived from a study of blood T cell repertoires in COVID-19. Study-wide context: The United States, Italy and Spain were the sources of the acute and convalescent COVID-19 samples.

CDR3 length equals 17 residues. The ends were cut back, 0 bases at V and 0 bases at J, with 9 bases in the middle. CDR1 and CDR2 (germline): MRHNA, SNTAGT. This chain joins TRBV6-4 and TRBJ1-6, with D uncertain. This clonotype was obtained from a man aged 70-80 years with acute or convalescent COVID-19. Input material: peripheral blood. CDR3 DNA: TGTGCCAGCAGTGACTCCAGGTCGAGCTCCTATAATTCACCCCTCCACTTT. Amino acids: CASSDSRSSSYNSPLHF.